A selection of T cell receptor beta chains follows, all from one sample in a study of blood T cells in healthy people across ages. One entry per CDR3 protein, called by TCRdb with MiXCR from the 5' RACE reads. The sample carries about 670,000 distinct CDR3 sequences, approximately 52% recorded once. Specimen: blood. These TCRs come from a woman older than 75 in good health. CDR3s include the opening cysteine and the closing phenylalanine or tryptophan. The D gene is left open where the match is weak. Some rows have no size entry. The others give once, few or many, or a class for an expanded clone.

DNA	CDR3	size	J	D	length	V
TGTGCCAGCAGTTTATGGGGAAATGGTGAAAAACTGTTTTTT	CASSLWGNGEKLFF	once	TRBJ1-4	.	14	TRBV28
TGTGCCAGCAGTGAAGCTGTAGCGGGAGAAAGGGGAGATACGCAGTATTTT	CASSEAVAGERGDTQYF	.	TRBJ2-3	TRBD2	17	TRBV6-1
TGTGCCAGCAGCTTAGCGGGACTAATCTACGAGCAGTACTTC	CASSLAGLIYEQYF	many	TRBJ2-7	TRBD2	14	TRBV7-2
TGCAGCGTTTCAGACTCTCGTGGAGTCTATGGCTACACCTTC	CSVSDSRGVYGYTF	many	TRBJ1-2	.	14	TRBV29-1
TGCAGCGTTGAGATCCTAGCGGGAGTTGCCGGGGAGCTGTTTTTT	CSVEILAGVAGELFF	few	TRBJ2-2	TRBD2	15	TRBV29-1
TGTGCCAGCAGCTTGGGACTAGCGGGGGGCTGGTCGCCTAGCACAGATACGCAGTATTTT	CASSLGLAGGWSPSTDTQYF	few	TRBJ2-3	TRBD2	20	TRBV7-9
TGTGCCAGCAGCTCTCCCGGTAGTAATCCCGGGGAGCTGTTTTTT	CASSSPGSNPGELFF	.	TRBJ2-2	.	15	TRBV28
TGTGCCAGCACTCCCATAGGGGGATCCTACAATGAGCAGTTCTTC	CASTPIGGSYNEQFF	many	TRBJ2-1	.	15	TRBV27
TGTGCCAGCAGCCCGGTCTCATCCATCATCCTAGCCAAAAACATTCAGTACTTC	CASSPVSSIILAKNIQYF	.	TRBJ2-4	.	18	TRBV7-2
TGTGCCAGCAGCTGGGCCGGGGAGTGGAACTATGGCTACACCTTC	CASSWAGEWNYGYTF	.	TRBJ1-2	.	15	TRBV5-6
TGTGCCAGCAGACTGGACAGAATCCCAACCGAGCAGTACTTC	CASRLDRIPTEQYF	.	TRBJ2-7	.	14	TRBV6-5
TGCAGTGCTACACGGGGCAGCCTGAACACTGAAGCTTTCTTT	CSATRGSLNTEAFF	.	TRBJ1-1	.	14	TRBV20-1
TGTGCCAGCAGCGTAGAGGGGCGTCAGCCCCAGCATTTT	CASSVEGRQPQHF	few	TRBJ1-5	.	13	TRBV7-9
TGCAGTGCACCAGGGGGCATCTCCTATAATTCACCCCTCCACTTT	CSAPGGISYNSPLHF	.	TRBJ1-6	TRBD1	15	TRBV20-1
TGCGCCAGCAGCCCCAGGGGACTAGCGGGAGCCGGCACAGATACGCAGTATTTT	CASSPRGLAGAGTDTQYF	.	TRBJ2-3	TRBD2	18	TRBV5-1
TGTGCCAGCCGTACTGGCGACGGGTACAATGAGCAGTTCTTC	CASRTGDGYNEQFF	.	TRBJ2-1	.	14	TRBV28
TGTGCCAGCAGCTCGGACAGGGAATACACAGATACGCAGTATTTT	CASSSDREYTDTQYF	many	TRBJ2-3	TRBD1	15	TRBV7-9
TGTGCCGGCAGCAAGGGAAGAAGCTCCTACGAGCAGTACTTC	CAGSKGRSSYEQYF	.	TRBJ2-7	.	14	TRBV21-1
TGCAGTGCTAGAGCGCCAGATACTAACACTGAAGCTTTCTTT	CSARAPDTNTEAFF	few	TRBJ1-1	.	14	TRBV20-1
TGTGCCAGCAGCTTAGGGTCGGGGTTCCCGACAGATACGCAGTATTTT	CASSLGSGFPTDTQYF	many	TRBJ2-3	.	16	TRBV7-8
TGTGCCAGCAGCCTGGGGAACACCGGGGAGCTGTTTTTT	CASSLGNTGELFF	many	TRBJ2-2	.	13	TRBV5-1
TGCGCCAGCAGCCAAGTGCACAGTACCTACGAGCAGTACTTC	CASSQVHSTYEQYF	.	TRBJ2-7	.	14	TRBV4-1
TGTGCCATCAGTAAGCGGGAGTGGGGCTACGAGCAGTACTTC	CAISKREWGYEQYF	.	TRBJ2-7	TRBD2	14	TRBV10-3
TGTGCCAGCAGTTATGGACAGGGAAACATTCAGTACTTC	CASSYGQGNIQYF	many	TRBJ2-4	TRBD1	13	TRBV6-5
TGTGCCAGCAGCTTAGGACGTGGGGGGAACACTGAAGCTTTCTTT	CASSLGRGGNTEAFF	few	TRBJ1-1	.	15	TRBV7-6
TGTGCCAGCAGCTTCCGGGACAGCCTAGGCTACACCTTC	CASSFRDSLGYTF	.	TRBJ1-2	TRBD1	13	TRBV7-2
TGTGCCAGCAGTTGGGGGGTGAACACTAAAGCTTTCTTT	CASSWGVNTKAFF	.	TRBJ1-1	.	13	TRBV6-5
TGTGCCAGCAGTCCCAGGGTAGTTCGCTACGAGCAGTACTTC	CASSPRVVRYEQYF	many	TRBJ2-7	.	14	TRBV28
TGTGCCAGCAGTTCCCTTGGGGGCTCTAGCACAGATACGCAGTATTTT	CASSSLGGSSTDTQYF	many	TRBJ2-3	.	16	TRBV28
TGTGCCACAAACAGGGTCCAAGAGACCCAGTACTTC	CATNRVQETQYF	many	TRBJ2-5	.	12	TRBV2
TGTGCCATCAGTGAGTCGAAAGGGGCGCCGTCCAAAAACATTCAGTACTTC	CAISESKGAPSKNIQYF	.	TRBJ2-4	.	17	TRBV10-3
TGCAGTGCTAGAGACAGAACAGGGGGCCCTAGGGAAAAACTGTTTTTT	CSARDRTGGPREKLFF	few	TRBJ1-4	TRBD1	16	TRBV20-1
TGTGCCAGCAGATATGGGACTAGTTTATACCAAGAGACCCAGTACTTC	CASRYGTSLYQETQYF	.	TRBJ2-5	TRBD2	16	TRBV6-5
TGTGCCAGCAACCCCGATGGCAGATACTATGGCTACACCTTC	CASNPDGRYYGYTF	many	TRBJ1-2	.	14	TRBV9
TGTGCCAGCAGCGTAGCGGCGGGGGCCCAAGAGACCCAGTACTTC	CASSVAAGAQETQYF	.	TRBJ2-5	.	15	TRBV11-2
TGTGCCAGCAGCCAACAGACTAGCGACGAGCAGTACTTC	CASSQQTSDEQYF	.	TRBJ2-7	TRBD2	13	TRBV4-2
TGCGCCAGCAGCCAACAATATAGCGAAAAACTGTTTTTT	CASSQQYSEKLFF	.	TRBJ1-4	.	13	TRBV4-1
TGTGCCAGCAGCCCCGGGACAGGGATCACCTACAATGAGCAGTTCTTC	CASSPGTGITYNEQFF	.	TRBJ2-1	TRBD1	16	TRBV11-2
TGTGCCAGCTCACCACCCGGACTAGAGAGCAAGACCCAGTACTTC	CASSPPGLESKTQYF	.	TRBJ2-5	TRBD2	15	TRBV18
TGTGCCAGCAGTGAATTTGGTTTATCCTACGAGCAGTACTTC	CASSEFGLSYEQYF	.	TRBJ2-7	.	14	TRBV6-1
TGTGCCAGCAGCTTAGCGCCCGAGACATTCCCGGCCACTGAAGCTTTCTTT	CASSLAPETFPATEAFF	.	TRBJ1-1	.	17	TRBV7-8
TGTGCCAGCAGCTTAGGAGCGGGACAGGGTAATGAGCAGTTCTTC	CASSLGAGQGNEQFF	.	TRBJ2-1	TRBD1	15	TRBV7-9
TGTGCCAGCAGCCTACTAACTAGCGGAGGCACAGATACGCAGTATTTT	CASSLLTSGGTDTQYF	.	TRBJ2-3	TRBD2	16	TRBV11-1
TGTGCCAGCAGTCTCCCTTGGGGCGAAATGGGTCAAGAGACCCCGTACTTC	CASSLPWGEMGQETPYF	.	TRBJ2-5	.	17	TRBV12-3/TRBV12-4
TGTGCCATCAGTGGCAGGGGTTTCGCCTATGGCTACACCTTC	CAISGRGFAYGYTF	few	TRBJ1-2	.	14	TRBV10-3
TGTGCCAGCAGTCCTTATCGGGTGAACACTGAAGCTTTCTTT	CASSPYRVNTEAFF	.	TRBJ1-1	.	14	TRBV28
TGCGCCAGCAGCTTGGCAGAACTAGCGGGCACAGATACGCAGTATTTT	CASSLAELAGTDTQYF	.	TRBJ2-3	TRBD2	16	TRBV5-1
TGCAGTGCTAGGGTATTGGACAGCATGAACACTGAAGCTTTCTTT	CSARVLDSMNTEAFF	.	TRBJ1-1	.	15	TRBV20-1
TGCAGTGCTAGTTCCCAGGGAAACTATGGCTACACCTTC	CSASSQGNYGYTF	many	TRBJ1-2	.	13	TRBV20-1